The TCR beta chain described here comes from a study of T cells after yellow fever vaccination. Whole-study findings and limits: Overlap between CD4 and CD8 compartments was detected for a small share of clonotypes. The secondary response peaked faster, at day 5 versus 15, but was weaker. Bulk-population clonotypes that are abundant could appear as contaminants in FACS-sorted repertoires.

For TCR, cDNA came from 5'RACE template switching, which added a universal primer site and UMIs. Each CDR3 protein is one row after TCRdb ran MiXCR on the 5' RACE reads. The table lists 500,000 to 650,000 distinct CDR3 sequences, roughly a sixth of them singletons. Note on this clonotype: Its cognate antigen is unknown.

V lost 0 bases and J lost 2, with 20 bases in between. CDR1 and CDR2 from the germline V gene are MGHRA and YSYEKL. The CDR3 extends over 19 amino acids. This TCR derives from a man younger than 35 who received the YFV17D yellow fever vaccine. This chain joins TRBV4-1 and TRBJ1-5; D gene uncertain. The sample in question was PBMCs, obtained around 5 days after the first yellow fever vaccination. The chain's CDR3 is CASSQDVGPTGTGNQPQHF. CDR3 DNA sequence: TGCGCCAGCAGCCAAGACGTCGGCCCGACGGGCACTGGCAATCAGCCCCAGCATTTT.